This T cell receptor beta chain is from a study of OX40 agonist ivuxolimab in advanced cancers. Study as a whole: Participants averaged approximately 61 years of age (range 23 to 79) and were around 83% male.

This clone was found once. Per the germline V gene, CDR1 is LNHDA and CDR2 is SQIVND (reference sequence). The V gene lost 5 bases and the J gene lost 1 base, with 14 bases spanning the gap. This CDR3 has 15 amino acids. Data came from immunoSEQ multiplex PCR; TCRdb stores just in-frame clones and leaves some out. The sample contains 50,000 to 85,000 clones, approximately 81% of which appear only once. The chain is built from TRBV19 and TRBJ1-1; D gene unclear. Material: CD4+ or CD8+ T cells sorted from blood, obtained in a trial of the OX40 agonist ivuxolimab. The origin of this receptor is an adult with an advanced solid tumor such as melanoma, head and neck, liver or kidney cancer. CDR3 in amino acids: CASSSRGGSNTEAFF. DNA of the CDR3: TGTGCCAGTAGTTCCCGGGGAGGATCGAACACTGAAGCTTTCTTT.